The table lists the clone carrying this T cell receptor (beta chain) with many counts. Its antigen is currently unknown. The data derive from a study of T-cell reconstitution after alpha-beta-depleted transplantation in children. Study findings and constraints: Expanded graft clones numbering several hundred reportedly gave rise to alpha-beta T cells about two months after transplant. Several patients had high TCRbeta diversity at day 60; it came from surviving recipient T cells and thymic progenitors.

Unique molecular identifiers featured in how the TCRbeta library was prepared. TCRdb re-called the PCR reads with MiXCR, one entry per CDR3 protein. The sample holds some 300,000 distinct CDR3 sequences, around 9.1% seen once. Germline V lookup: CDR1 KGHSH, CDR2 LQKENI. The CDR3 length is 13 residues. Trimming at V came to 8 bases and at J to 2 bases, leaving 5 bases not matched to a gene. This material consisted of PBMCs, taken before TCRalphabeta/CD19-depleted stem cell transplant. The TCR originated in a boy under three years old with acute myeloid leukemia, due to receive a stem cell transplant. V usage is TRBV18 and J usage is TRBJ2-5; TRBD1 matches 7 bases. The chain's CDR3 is CASARGYQETQYF. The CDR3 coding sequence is TGTGCCAGCGCCAGGGGGTATCAAGAGACCCAGTACTTC.